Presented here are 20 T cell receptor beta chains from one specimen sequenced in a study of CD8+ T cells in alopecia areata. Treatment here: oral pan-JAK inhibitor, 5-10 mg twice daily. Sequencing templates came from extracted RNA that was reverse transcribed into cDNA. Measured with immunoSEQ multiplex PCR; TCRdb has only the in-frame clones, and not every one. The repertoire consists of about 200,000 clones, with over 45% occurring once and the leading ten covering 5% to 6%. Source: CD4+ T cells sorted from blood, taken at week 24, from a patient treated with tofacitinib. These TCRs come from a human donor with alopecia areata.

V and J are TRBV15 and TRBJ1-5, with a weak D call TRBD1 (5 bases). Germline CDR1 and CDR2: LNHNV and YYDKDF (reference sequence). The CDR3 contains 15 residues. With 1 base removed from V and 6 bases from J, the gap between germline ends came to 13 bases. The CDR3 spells CATSRGAGTGQPQHF. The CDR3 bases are TGTGCCACCAGCAGAGGCGCAGGGACGGGTCAGCCCCAGCATTTT.

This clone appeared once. CDR3 sequence (DNA): TGTGCCAGCGGCCTCGGGGGGCCAGCAGATACGCAGTATTTT. It specifies CASGLGGPADTQYF. The J gene is TRBJ2-3, the V gene TRBV11-2, with D possibly matching TRBD2 (7 bases). Germline loops: CDR1 SGHAT, CDR2 FQNNGV. This CDR3 comprises 14 residues. V was shortened by 8 bases and J by 4 bases, with 16 bases between the two germline ends. The complete variable domain, with remaining parts taken from reference TRBV11-2 and TRBJ2-3, reads EAGVAQSPRYKIIEKRQSVAFWCNPISGHATLYWYQQILGQGPKLLIQFQNNGVVDDSQLPKDRFSAERLKGVDSTLKIQPAKLEDSAVYLCASGLGGPADTQYFGPGTRLTVL.

CDR3 coding DNA: TGCGCCAGCAGCTTAGGACAGGGGCCCCAAGAGACCCAGTACTTC. Protein: CASSLGQGPQETQYF. The gene calls are TRBV5-1 and TRBJ2-5; 9 bases are shared with TRBD1. Germline assignment: CDR1 SGHRS and CDR2 YFSETQ. The CDR3 is 15 amino acids. V lost 2 bases to trimming and J lost 1 base; unmatched junction nucleotides: 3.

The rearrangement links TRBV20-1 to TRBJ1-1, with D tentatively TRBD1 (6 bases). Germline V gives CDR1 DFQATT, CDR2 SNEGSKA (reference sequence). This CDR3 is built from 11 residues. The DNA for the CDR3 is TGCAGGGGACAAAATGATATAGGGGCTTTCTTT. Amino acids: CRGQNDIGAFF.

In nucleotides, the CDR3 is TGCGCCAGCAGCTTGTCACAGGGGGCGTTCGGGGAGCTGTTTTTT. This encodes CASSLSQGAFGELFF. The V call is TRBV5-1, the J call TRBJ2-2; TRBD1 matches at 9 bases. Unmatched junction bases numbered 5, after V lost 1 base and J lost 7 bases. CDR1 is SGHRS and CDR2 is YFSETQ in the germline V gene. The CDR3 is made up of 15 amino acids.

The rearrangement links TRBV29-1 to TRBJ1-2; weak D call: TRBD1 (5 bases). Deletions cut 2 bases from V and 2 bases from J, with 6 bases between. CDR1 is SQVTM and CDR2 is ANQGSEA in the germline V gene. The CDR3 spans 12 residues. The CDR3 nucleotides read TGCAGCGTTGAAAGACAGAACTATGGCTACACCTTC. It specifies CSVERQNYGYTF.

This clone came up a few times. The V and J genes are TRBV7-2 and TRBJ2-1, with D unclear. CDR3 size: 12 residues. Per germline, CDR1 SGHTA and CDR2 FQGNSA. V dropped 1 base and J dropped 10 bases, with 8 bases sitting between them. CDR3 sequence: CASSLDDGEQFF. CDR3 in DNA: TGTGCCAGCAGCTTAGATGATGGCGAGCAGTTCTTC.

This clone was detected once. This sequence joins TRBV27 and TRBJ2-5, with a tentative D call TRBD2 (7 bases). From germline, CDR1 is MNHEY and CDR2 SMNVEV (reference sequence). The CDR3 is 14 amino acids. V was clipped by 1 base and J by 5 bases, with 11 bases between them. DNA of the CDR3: TGTGCCAGCAGTTTATTGGGAGGGGGTGAGACCCAGTACTTC. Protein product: CASSLLGGGETQYF.

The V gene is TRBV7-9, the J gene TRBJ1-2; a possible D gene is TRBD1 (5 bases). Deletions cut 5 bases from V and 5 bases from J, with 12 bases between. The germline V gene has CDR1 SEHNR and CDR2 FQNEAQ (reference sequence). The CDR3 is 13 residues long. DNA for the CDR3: TGTGCCAGCAGCCCAGGGTGGCGATATGGCTACACCTTC. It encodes CASSPGWRYGYTF.

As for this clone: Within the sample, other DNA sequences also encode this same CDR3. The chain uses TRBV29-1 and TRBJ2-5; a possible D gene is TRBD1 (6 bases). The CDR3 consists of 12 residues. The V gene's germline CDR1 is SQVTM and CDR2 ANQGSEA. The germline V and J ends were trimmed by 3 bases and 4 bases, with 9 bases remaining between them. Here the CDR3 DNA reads TGCAGCGTTGACCCCAGGGGAGAGACCCAGTACTTC. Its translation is CSVDPRGETQYF.

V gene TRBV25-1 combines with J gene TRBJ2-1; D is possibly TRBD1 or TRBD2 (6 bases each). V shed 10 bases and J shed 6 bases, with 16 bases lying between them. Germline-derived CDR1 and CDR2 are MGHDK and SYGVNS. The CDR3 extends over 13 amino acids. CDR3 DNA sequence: TGTGCCACCGGGGGCAGCATGGCCAATGAGCAGTTCTTC. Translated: CATGGSMANEQFF. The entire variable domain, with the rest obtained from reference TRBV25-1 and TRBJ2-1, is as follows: EADIYQTPRYLVIGTGKKITLECSQTMGHDKMYWYQQDPGMELHLIHYSYGVNSTEKGDLSSESTVSRIRTEHFPLTLESARPSHTSQYLCATGGSMANEQFFGPGTRLTVL.

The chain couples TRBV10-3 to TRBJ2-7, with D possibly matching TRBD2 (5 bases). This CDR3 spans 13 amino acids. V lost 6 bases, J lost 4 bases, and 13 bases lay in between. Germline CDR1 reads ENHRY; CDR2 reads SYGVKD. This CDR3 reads CAISEGSFYEQYF. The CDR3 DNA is TGTGCCATCAGCGAGGGCAGCTTTTACGAGCAGTACTTC.

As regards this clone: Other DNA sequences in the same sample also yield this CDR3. The CDR3 DNA sequence: TGTGCCAGCAGTCTCGGACTAGCGCAAGAGACCCAGTACTTC. It translates to CASSLGLAQETQYF. This sequence joins TRBV5-4 and TRBJ2-5, with 9 positions matching TRBD2. Unmatched junction bases numbered 4, after V lost 5 bases and J lost 2 bases. Germline CDR1 reads SGHNT; CDR2 reads YYREEE (reference sequence). The CDR3 is 14 residues long.

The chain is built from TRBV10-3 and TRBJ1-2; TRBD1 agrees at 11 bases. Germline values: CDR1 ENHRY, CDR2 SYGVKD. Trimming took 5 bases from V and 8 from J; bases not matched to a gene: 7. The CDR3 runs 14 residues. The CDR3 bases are TGTGCCATCAGTCCCTCCGGGACAGGGGGAGGCTACACCTTC. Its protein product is CAISPSGTGGGYTF.

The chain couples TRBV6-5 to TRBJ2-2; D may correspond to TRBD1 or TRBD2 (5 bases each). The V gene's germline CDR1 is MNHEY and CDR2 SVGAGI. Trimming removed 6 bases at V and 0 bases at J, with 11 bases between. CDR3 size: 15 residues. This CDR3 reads CASSLGPANTGELFF. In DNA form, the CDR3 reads TGTGCCAGCAGCCTGGGACCCGCGAACACCGGGGAGCTGTTTTTT.

The CDR3 region has the DNA TGCGCCAGCAGCTTGGCCACGGACAGAACTAACTATGGCTACACCTTC. Amino acid sequence: CASSLATDRTNYGYTF. The chain joins TRBV5-1 to TRBJ1-2, with D possibly TRBD1 on 6 matching bases. The V end lost 0 bases, the J end lost 0 bases, and 12 bases lay between the germline ends. CDR1 SGHRS and CDR2 YFSETQ come from the germline V gene. The CDR3 is made up of 16 amino acids. Supplemented by reference TRBV5-1 and TRBJ1-2, the full variable domain reads KAGVTQTPRYLIKTRGQQVTLSCSPISGHRSVSWYQQTPGQGLQFLFEYFSETQRNKGNFPGRFSGRQFSNSRSEMNVSTLELGDSALYLCASSLATDRTNYGYTFGSGTRLTVV.

The CDR3 sequence: CASSQARGTREGDTQYF. CDR3 coding DNA: TGCGCCAGCAGCCAAGCGCGGGGGACTAGGGAGGGAGATACGCAGTATTTT. The chain links TRBV4-1 to TRBJ2-3, with 8 bases aligning to TRBD2. V gave up 1 base and J gave up 5 bases; unmatched junction bases: 11. The germline V gene has CDR1 MGHRA and CDR2 YSYEKL. CDR3 length: 17 residues.

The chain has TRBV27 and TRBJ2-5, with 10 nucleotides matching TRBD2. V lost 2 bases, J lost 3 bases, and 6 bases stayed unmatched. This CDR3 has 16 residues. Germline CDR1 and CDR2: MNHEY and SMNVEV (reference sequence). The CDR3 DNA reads TGTGCCAGCAGTTTAAGGCTAGCGGGAGCGGAAGAGACCCAGTACTTC. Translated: CASSLRLAGAEETQYF.

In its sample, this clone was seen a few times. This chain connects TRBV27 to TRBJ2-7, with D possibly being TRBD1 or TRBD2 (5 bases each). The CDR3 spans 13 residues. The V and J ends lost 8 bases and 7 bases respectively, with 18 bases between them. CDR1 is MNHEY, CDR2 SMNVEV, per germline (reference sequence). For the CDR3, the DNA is TGTGCCAGCTGCCAGCGCACGGGGACGGAGCAGTACTTC. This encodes CASCQRTGTEQYF.

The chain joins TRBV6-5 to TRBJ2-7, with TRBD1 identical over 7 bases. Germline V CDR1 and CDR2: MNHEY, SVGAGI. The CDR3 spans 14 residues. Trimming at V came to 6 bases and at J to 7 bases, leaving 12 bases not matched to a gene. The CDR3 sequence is CASRGQPEFREQYF. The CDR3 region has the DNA TGTGCCAGCAGGGGACAGCCGGAGTTCCGGGAGCAGTACTTC.